This T cell receptor (beta chain) was identified in a study of blood T cell repertoires in COVID-19. Overall study: Samples representing acute and convalescent COVID-19 were sourced from the United States, Italy and Spain.

In the study's own analysis: Estimation of nucleated cell counts relied on the amplification of reference gene primers. The method was immunoSEQ multiplex PCR; TCRdb's version includes in-frame clones alone and lacks a portion of them. V and J calls and clone size are given by that table; D and trimming were obtained from the DNA. The sample contains around 390,000 clones, around nine tenths of which appear only once. Germline V gives CDR1 SEHNR, CDR2 FQNEAQ (reference sequence). V lost 4 bases, J lost 6 bases, and 6 bases stayed unmatched. The CDR3 spans 13 residues. Two consecutive negative NP/OP PCR tests, clearance, or resolved symptoms defined Cohort 3 recovery.

This clonotype was sampled from a woman in her 50s who had recovered from COVID-19. The sequencing sample was made of PBMCs or T cells enriched from blood (not recorded which). The chain joins TRBV7-9 to TRBJ2-7, with 7 bases aligning to TRBD1. The CDR3, as DNA: TGTGCCAGCAGCTCCAGGGACAGTGGCGAGCAGTACTTC. Translation: CASSSRDSGEQYF.